A selection of T cell receptor beta chains follows, all from one sample in a study of regulatory T cells in long-lasting Graves disease. One entry per CDR3 protein, called by TCRdb with MiXCR from the multiplex PCR reads. This repertoire shows 500,000 to 700,000 distinct CDR3 sequences, under 20% found once; its top ten account for roughly 18%. These same data were also listed under a study on T cells in Graves' hyperthyroidism and ophthalmopathy.

The starting material was peripheral blood mononuclear cells (PBMCs), obtained at new diagnosis, from a patient treated with antithyroid drugs. Receptors originate from a woman aged 25 to 39 with Graves disease. CDR3s include the opening cysteine and the closing phenylalanine or tryptophan. D genes are given only for firm matches. Size tells how often a clone was seen (once, few, many) or the class of an expanded clone, and some rows leave it out.

j_call | d_call | v_call | clone_size | cdr3_aa | cdr3_nt
TRBJ2-1 | TRBD2 | TRBV27 | many | CASGLDASSGLYNEQFF | TGTGCCAGCGGTCTAGACGCCTCTAGCGGACTATACAATGAGCAGTTCTTC
TRBJ2-5 | - | TRBV28 | many | CASSFAPGSGQETQYF | TGTGCCAGCAGTTTTGCCCCAGGGAGCGGGCAAGAGACCCAGTACTTC
TRBJ2-1 | - | TRBV7-6 | many | CASSSNRVRVLYDNEQFF | TGTGCCAGCAGCAGTAACAGGGTTCGGGTTTTATACGACAATGAGCAGTTCTTC
TRBJ1-6 | - | TRBV7-9 | - | CASGEGLDNSPLHF | TGTGCCAGCGGGGAGGGGCTGGATAATTCACCCCTCCACTTT
TRBJ2-3 | TRBD1 | TRBV7-7 | few | CASSPRGFGQGVDTQYF | TGTGCTAGCAGCCCCCGCGGCTTTGGACAGGGTGTCGATACGCAGTATTTT
TRBJ1-1 | - | TRBV30 | - | CAWIRGGGATEAFF | TGTGCCTGGATCCGTGGAGGAGGGGCTACTGAAGCTTTCTTT
TRBJ1-1 | - | TRBV12-3/TRBV12-4 | few | CASSFRSWAGTRPTTEAFF | TGTGCCAGCAGTTTCCGTTCTTGGGCAGGGACACGACCCACCACTGAAGCTTTCTTT
TRBJ2-1 | TRBD2 | TRBV7-2 | many | CASSLNPPREGYEQFF | TGTGCCAGCAGCTTAAACCCCCCGCGGGAGGGCTATGAGCAGTTCTTC
TRBJ2-1 | TRBD1 | TRBV12-3/TRBV12-4 | many | CASSQSGTGMREQFF | TGTGCCAGCAGCCAGTCCGGGACAGGGATGCGTGAGCAGTTCTTC
TRBJ2-2 | - | TRBV7-9 | many | CASSPITGELFF | TGTGCCAGCAGCCCTATCACCGGGGAGCTGTTTTTT
TRBJ1-5 | - | TRBV13 | many | CASSLGVQPQHF | TGTGCCAGCAGCTTGGGCGTTCAGCCCCAGCATTTT
TRBJ2-7 | TRBD2 | TRBV28 | many | CASSSTSGHYEQYF | TGTGCCAGCAGCTCTACTAGCGGTCATTACGAGCAGTACTTC
TRBJ1-1 | TRBD1 | TRBV19 | once | CASWTGRGVTEAFF | TGTGCCAGTTGGACAGGGAGGGGCGTCACTGAAGCTTTCTTT
TRBJ2-5 | TRBD1 | TRBV18 | - | CASSPVDRGETQYF | TGTGCCAGCTCACCAGTCGACAGGGGTGAGACCCAGTACTTC
TRBJ2-7 | - | TRBV3-1 | many | CASSQDIQSPDEQYF | TGTGCCAGCAGCCAAGACATACAGTCTCCGGACGAGCAGTACTTC
TRBJ1-1 | - | TRBV28 | - | CAAAKGRNAEAFF | TGTGCGGCAGCGAAAGGTAGAAATGCTGAAGCTTTCTTT
TRBJ2-1 | TRBD1 | TRBV7-9 | - | CASSRTGTADNERFF | TGTGCCAGCAGCCGTACCGGGACAGCTGACAATGAGCGGTTCTTC
TRBJ2-1 | - | TRBV28 | many | CASSPTTLDWPSYNEQFF | TGTGCCAGCAGTCCTACAACCCTGGACTGGCCATCCTACAATGAGCAGTTCTTC
TRBJ2-1 | TRBD1 | TRBV11-2 | many | CASSSLGQGAREQFF | TGTGCCAGCAGCTCACTGGGACAGGGGGCCAGGGAGCAGTTCTTC
TRBJ2-3 | TRBD1 | TRBV20-1 | many | CSAPGQDATDTQYF | TGCAGTGCTCCGGGACAGGACGCCACAGATACGCAGTATTTT
TRBJ1-1 | - | TRBV19 | - | CASSMNMNTEAFF | TGTGCCAGTAGTATGAACATGAACACTGAAGCTTTCTTT
TRBJ1-3 | - | TRBV15 | once | CAILTDSGNTIYF | TGTGCCATCCTGACAGACTCTGGAAACACCATATATTTT
TRBJ1-2 | TRBD1 | TRBV20-1 | - | CSAAGGDGYTF | TGCAGTGCTGCAGGGGGGGATGGCTACACCTTC
TRBJ2-7 | - | TRBV7-9 | many | CASAGTQHYEQYF | TGTGCCAGCGCTGGCACCCAACACTACGAGCAGTACTTC
TRBJ2-2 | TRBD2 | TRBV30 | few | CAFGTIQRGELFF | TGTGCTTTTGGGACTATCCAACGGGGGGAGCTGTTTTTT
TRBJ1-4 | - | TRBV6-1 | many | CASTRTATNEKLFF | TGTGCCAGCACCAGGACGGCAACTAATGAAAAACTGTTTTTT
TRBJ2-1 | - | TRBV3-1 | - | CASSQDPRAAYNEQFF | TGTGCCAGCAGCCAAGATCCCAGGGCAGCCTACAATGAGCAGTTCTTC
TRBJ1-2 | - | TRBV18 | few | CASSPGQEGYTF | TGTGCCAGCTCACCGGGGCAGGAGGGCTACACCTTC
TRBJ2-4 | - | TRBV20-1 | - | CSATQNIQYF | TGCAGTGCTACCCAAAACATTCAGTACTTC
TRBJ2-7 | TRBD2 | TRBV2 | - | CAGRLTSGIYEQYF | TGTGCCGGTCGACTGACTAGCGGCATCTACGAGCAGTACTTC
TRBJ2-7 | TRBD1 | TRBV28 | - | CASRPAGTGIMHEQYF | TGTGCCAGCAGACCGGCCGGGACAGGTATCATGCACGAGCAGTACTTC
TRBJ2-7 | - | TRBV25-1 | few | CASSERGIYEQYF | TGTGCCAGCAGTGAAAGGGGGATTTACGAGCAGTACTTC
TRBJ2-5 | - | TRBV7-2 | many | CASSLSHPGGSRETQYF | TGTGCCAGCAGCTTATCCCATCCGGGGGGCAGTAGGGAGACCCAGTACTTC
TRBJ2-7 | - | TRBV18 | - | CASSPPDPYEQYF | TGTGCCAGCTCACCACCCGATCCCTACGAGCAGTACTTC
TRBJ1-1 | - | TRBV7-9 | few | CASSLQGIEAFF | TGTGCCAGCAGCTTACAGGGAATTGAGGCTTTCTTT
TRBJ1-1 | - | TRBV6-1 | many | CASSEGKGESTHTEAFF | TGTGCCAGCAGTGAAGGGAAAGGGGAGTCCACGCACACTGAAGCTTTCTTT
TRBJ1-1 | - | TRBV11-2 | many | CASSSKGNTEAFF | TGTGCCAGCAGCTCTAAAGGGAACACTGAAGCTTTCTTT
TRBJ2-1 | TRBD1 | TRBV3-1 | - | CASSQVWGRTGGPGEQFF | TGTGCCAGCAGCCAAGTTTGGGGCCGCACAGGGGGCCCAGGTGAGCAGTTCTTC
TRBJ2-3 | TRBD2 | TRBV7-3 | - | CASSPLVYSGSGYSTDTQYF | TGTGCCAGCAGCCCGTTGGTGTATAGCGGGAGTGGGTACAGCACAGATACGCAGTATTTT
TRBJ1-5 | - | TRBV19 | - | CASSWDTGGNQPQHF | TGTGCCAGTAGTTGGGACACGGGAGGCAATCAGCCCCAGCATTTT
TRBJ2-2 | - | TRBV2 | - | CASSASRKTARGPGGELFF | TGTGCCAGCAGTGCGTCACGTAAAACAGCGAGAGGGCCGGGCGGGGAGCTGTTTTTT